This TCR beta chain was observed in a study of Ad26.COV2.S vaccination and SARS-CoV-2 variants. Study results and limitations: There was a possibility that the TCR breadth and depth analyses underestimated total T cell responses.

With respect to this clone: Its antigen is not known.

The treatment here: about 20 received Ad26.COV2.S at low or high dose, single or two shots; about 5 received placebo; per-sample allocation not given. The samples date from day 63 after the first vaccine or placebo injection. The CDR3 has 14 amino acids. V shed 3 bases and J shed 2 bases, with 11 bases lying between them. Germline V CDR1 and CDR2: SGDLS, YYNGEE. Sequenced by immunoSEQ multiplex PCR; TCRdb stores in-frame clones only, minus some. The table shows fewer than 500,000 clones, with roughly 89% occurring only once. The chain couples TRBV9 to TRBJ1-1; D remains unclear. The input for sequencing was peripheral blood, taken in a trial of Ad26.COV2.S vaccine versus placebo. This clonotype originated in a person aged 18 to 65 who received the Ad26.COV2.S COVID-19 vaccine or a placebo. This CDR3 is CASSAILFNTEAFF. The CDR3 region has the DNA TGTGCCAGCAGCGCCATATTATTCAACACTGAAGCTTTCTTT.